This T cell receptor (beta chain) was found in a study of blood T cell repertoires in COVID-19. Background on the study: The United States, Italy and Spain supplied acute and convalescent COVID-19 samples. T cells, B-cell-depleted T cells, or PBMCs supplied cDNA or gDNA.

Original processing methods: By means of reference gene primer amplification, nucleated cell counts were estimated. Clones were read by immunoSEQ multiplex PCR, and TCRdb kept only the in-frame ones, dropping some. Clone size and the V and J calls come from that table; the DNA yielded D and trimming. The sample has around 130,000 clones, about 85% seen once. The sequenced material came from peripheral blood. The clonotype was recovered from a man between 70 and 80 years old with acute or convalescent COVID-19.

This CDR3 reads CASSGGGGRDTQYF. CDR3 nucleotide sequence: TGTGCCAGCAGCGGCGGGGGGGGGAGAGATACGCAGTATTTT. The chain joins TRBV5-4 to TRBJ2-3; 9 bases map to TRBD2. The CDR3 runs 14 residues. V was clipped by 4 bases and J by 5 bases; unmatched bases: 5. Germline CDR1 SGHNT, CDR2 YYREEE (reference sequence).